The clone carrying this T cell receptor beta chain was seen ten or more times. The sample belongs to a study of T cell repertoires in cytomegalovirus infection. Study-wide context: Public TCR beta signatures provided an indication of both CMV infection and a matching HLA type.

The ends lost 1 base at V and 7 bases at J; junction bases unmatched: 8. This CDR3 region has 16 residues. The V gene's germline CDR1 is SGHTA and CDR2 FQGNSA. Each CDR3 protein gets one entry after TCRdb re-called the reads with MiXCR. The sample holds 150,000 to 200,000 distinct CDR3 sequences; 14% are singletons and the top ten take 25% to 30%. Specimen: PBMCs. The receptor's source is a human donor in good health (CMV status not recorded). Some clones in this sample may be carry-over from other donors' samples. V gene TRBV7-2 combines with J gene TRBJ1-4; 8 nucleotides align to TRBD1. The DNA of the CDR3 is TGTGCCAGCAGCTTAGACCCCACAGGGGGGGGTGAAAAACTGTTTTTT. This translates into CASSLDPTGGGEKLFF. The full variable domain, in which reference TRBV7-2 and TRBJ1-4 provide the parts outside the CDR3, is GAGVSQSPSNKVTEKGKDVELRCDPISGHTALYWYRQSLGQGLEFLIYFQGNSAPDKSGLPSDRFSAERTGGSVSTLTIQRTQQEDSAVYLCASSLDPTGGGEKLFFGSGTQLSVL.